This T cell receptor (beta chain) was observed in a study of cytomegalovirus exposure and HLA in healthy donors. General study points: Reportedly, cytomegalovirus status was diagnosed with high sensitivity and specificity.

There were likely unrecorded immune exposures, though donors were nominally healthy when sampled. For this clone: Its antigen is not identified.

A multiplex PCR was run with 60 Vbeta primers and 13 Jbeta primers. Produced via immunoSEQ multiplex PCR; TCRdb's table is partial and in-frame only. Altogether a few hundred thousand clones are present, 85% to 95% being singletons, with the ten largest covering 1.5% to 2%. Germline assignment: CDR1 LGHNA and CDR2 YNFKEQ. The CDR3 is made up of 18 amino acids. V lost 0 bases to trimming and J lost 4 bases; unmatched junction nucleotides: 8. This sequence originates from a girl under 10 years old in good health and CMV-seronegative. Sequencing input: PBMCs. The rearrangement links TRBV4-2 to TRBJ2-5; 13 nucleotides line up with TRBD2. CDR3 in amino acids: CASSQELAGGPRGETQYF. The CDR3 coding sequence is TGTGCCAGCAGCCAAGAACTAGCGGGAGGGCCGAGGGGAGAGACCCAGTACTTC.